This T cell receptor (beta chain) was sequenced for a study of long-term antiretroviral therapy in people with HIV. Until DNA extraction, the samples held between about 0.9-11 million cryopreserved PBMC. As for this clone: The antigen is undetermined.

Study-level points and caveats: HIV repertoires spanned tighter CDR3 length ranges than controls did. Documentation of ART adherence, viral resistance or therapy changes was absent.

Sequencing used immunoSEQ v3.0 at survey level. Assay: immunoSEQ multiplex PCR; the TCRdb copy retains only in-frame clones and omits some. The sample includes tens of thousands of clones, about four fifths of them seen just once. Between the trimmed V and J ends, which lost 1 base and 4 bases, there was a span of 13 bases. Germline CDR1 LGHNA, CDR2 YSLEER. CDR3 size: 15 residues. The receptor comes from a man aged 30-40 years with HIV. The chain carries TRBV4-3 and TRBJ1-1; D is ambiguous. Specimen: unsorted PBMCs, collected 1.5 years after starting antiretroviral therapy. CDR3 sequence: CASSQVEKALTEAFF. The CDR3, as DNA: TGCGCCAGCAGCCAAGTTGAGAAGGCCCTCACTGAAGCTTTCTTT.